One sample yielded the 27 T cell receptor beta chains listed below, sequenced in a study of beta chain features in type 1 diabetes. cDNA synthesis used the whole RNA isolate, giving expressed TCRB sequences. Sequenced by immunoSEQ multiplex PCR; TCRdb stores in-frame clones only, minus some. Counted here are over 15,000 clones, approximately 50% occurring once; the ten biggest clones make up approximately 0.42%. The sample consisted of stem cell memory CD4+ T cells from blood. These receptors were collected from a man younger than 35 in good health.

This clone is termed medium-sized. Here the CDR3 reads CASSFAVPETQYF. The CDR3 DNA is TGTGCCAGCAGCTTCGCAGTTCCGGAGACCCAGTACTTC. This chain connects TRBV5-4 to TRBJ2-5, with unresolved D. This CDR3 contains 13 residues. Germline V gene lookup returns CDR1 SGHNT and CDR2 YYREEE (reference sequence). Trimming pared 2 bases from V and 5 bases from J, leaving 10 bases between.

The chain uses TRBV14 and TRBJ2-1; TRBD2 agrees at 12 bases. The CDR3 covers 16 residues. V was clipped by 4 bases and J by 5 bases; unmatched bases: 6. Germline loops: CDR1 SGHDN, CDR2 FVKESK. The CDR3 nucleotides are TGTGCCAGCAGCCTCCTCGGACTAGCGGGGAACAATGAGCAGTTCTTC. It translates to CASSLLGLAGNNEQFF.

This clone was detected only a few times. The genes are TRBV14 and TRBJ2-3; D is perhaps TRBD1 (6 bases). This CDR3 contains 16 residues. Germline CDR1 and CDR2: SGHDN and FVKESK. V was clipped by 0 bases and J by 3 bases, with 13 bases between them. The CDR3 DNA reads as TGTGCCAGCAGCCAAGACGTGGCCAGGGGAACAGATACGCAGTATTTT. Encoded protein: CASSQDVARGTDTQYF.

This clone was observed a handful of times. CDR3 nucleotides: TGCAGCGTTGAGGTTTACACGGGCTACGAGCAGTACTTC. Translating gives CSVEVYTGYEQYF. V usage is TRBV29-1 and J usage is TRBJ2-7; no firm D call. The CDR3 extends over 13 amino acids. V was cut by 3 bases and J by 3 bases, with 12 bases left in between. Germline V lookup: CDR1 SQVTM, CDR2 ANQGSEA.

This chain connects TRBV7-2 to TRBJ1-1; tentatively, D is TRBD1 (5 bases). From germline, CDR1 is SGHTA and CDR2 FQGNSA. Trimming left V 0 bases short and J 1 base short, with 6 bases between. The CDR3 consists of 14 residues. This CDR3 reads CASSLAGANTEAFF. The CDR3 region has the DNA TGTGCCAGCAGCTTAGCAGGGGCGAACACTGAAGCTTTCTTT.

This clone has more than one count but fewer than ten. V is TRBV19 and J is TRBJ2-1; the D gene is possibly TRBD2 (6 bases). Germline V gene data show CDR1 as LNHDA and CDR2 as SQIVND (reference sequence). V lost 3 bases and J 4 bases, leaving 19 bases between the germline ends. This CDR3 is built from 17 residues. In DNA, the CDR3 is TGTGCCAGTAGTATTGGCCGACGGCGGGGTAGGTACAATGAGCAGTTCTTC. This codes for CASSIGRRRGRYNEQFF.

The chain links TRBV7-2 to TRBJ2-7, with 14 positions matching TRBD2. The V and J ends lost 2 bases and 5 bases, in that order; junction bases with no gene match: 14. The CDR3 spans 19 residues. Germline V gives CDR1 SGHTA, CDR2 FQGNSA. This chain's CDR3 is CASSLWGRRGLAGAHEQYF. As DNA, the CDR3 is TGTGCCAGCAGCTTATGGGGCCGACGGGGACTAGCGGGAGCCCACGAGCAGTACTTC.

This clone was counted once. V is TRBV19 and J is TRBJ2-1, with 7 bases matching TRBD2. The CDR3 contains 12 residues. The germline gives CDR1 LNHDA, CDR2 SQIVND (reference sequence). V was clipped by 3 bases and J by 9 bases; unmatched bases: 2. CDR3 nucleotide sequence: TGTGCCAGTAGTATGGGGGGGGGTGAGCAGTTCTTC. It specifies CASSMGGGEQFF.

The chain has TRBV2 and TRBJ1-2; 10 bases align to TRBD1. The V gene end was trimmed by 2 bases and the J gene end by 5 bases; junction bases not matched to a gene: 5. This CDR3 is built from 15 residues. Germline V lookup: CDR1 SNHLY, CDR2 FYNNEI. Here the CDR3 DNA reads TGTGCCAGCAGTGAATACGGACAGGGGGTATATGGCTACACCTTC. Amino acid sequence: CASSEYGQGVYGYTF.

CDR3 bases: TGTGCCAGCAGTTACCGCATTACAGGCGAGCAGTACTTC. Translating it yields CASSYRITGEQYF. J is TRBJ2-7 and V is TRBV6-5; weak D call: TRBD1 (5 bases). CDR1 is MNHEY and CDR2 is SVGAGI in the germline V gene. V lost 2 bases, J lost 6 bases, and 11 bases lay in between. The CDR3 runs to 13 residues.

The chain recombines TRBV29-1 with TRBJ2-1; D not resolved. Deletions cut 4 bases from V and 9 bases from J, with 7 bases between. Germline V gives CDR1 SQVTM, CDR2 ANQGSEA. CDR3 length: 10 amino acids. CDR3 protein: CSVALSEQFF. CDR3 bases: TGCAGCGTTGCGTTGAGTGAGCAGTTCTTC.

This CDR3 is CASSTLTGGGYTF. In DNA form, the CDR3 reads TGTGCCAGCAGCACCCTAACAGGGGGCGGCTACACCTTC. This sequence joins TRBV7-9 and TRBJ1-2; 9 bases fit TRBD1. Looked up from germline, CDR1 is SEHNR and CDR2 is FQNEAQ (reference sequence). V dropped 5 bases and J dropped 8; count of bases not matched to a gene: 6. The CDR3 loop spans 13 amino acids.

A few counts support this clone. Here the CDR3 reads CASSVEGNRDTQYF. The CDR3 DNA follows: TGTGCCAGCAGCGTAGAGGGGAACCGAGATACGCAGTATTTT. The chain uses TRBV9 and TRBJ2-3; D might be TRBD1 (5 bases). The ends were cut back, 0 bases at V and 5 bases at J, with 10 bases in the middle. Germline V gene lookup returns CDR1 SGDLS and CDR2 YYNGEE. This CDR3 spans 14 amino acids.

The rearrangement joins TRBV7-9 to TRBJ1-1; the D is unclear. CDR3 length: 13 residues. Germline loops: CDR1 SEHNR, CDR2 FQNEAQ (reference sequence). V lost 2 bases, J lost 4 bases, and 8 bases lay in between. The DNA for the CDR3 is TGTGCCAGCAGCTTAACGGGAGGCACTGAAGCTTTCTTT. Translation: CASSLTGGTEAFF.

The J gene is TRBJ1-2, the V gene TRBV14; no reliable D call. The CDR3 totals 15 residues. V shed 6 bases and J shed 5 bases, with 19 bases lying between them. CDR1 and CDR2 from the germline V gene are SGHDN and FVKESK. CDR3 DNA: TGTGCCAGCAGTCCCTTCCTAGTGGTACAATATGGCTACACCTTC. Its protein is CASSPFLVVQYGYTF.

V gene TRBV5-4 combines with J gene TRBJ1-4; D ambiguous. The CDR3 spans 14 residues. V gave up 1 base and J gave up 5 bases, with 9 bases separating them. Germline CDR1 is SGHNT and CDR2 is YYREEE (reference sequence). The CDR3 DNA sequence: TGTGCCAGCAGCTTGAGTCCGGGAAATGAAAAACTGTTTTTT. It translates to CASSLSPGNEKLFF.

The CDR3 DNA reads TGTGCCAGCACCCAGCAGGGGGGCTATGGCTACACCTTC. It translates to CASTQQGGYGYTF. This chain links TRBV2 with TRBJ1-2; 7 nucleotides align to TRBD1. J was trimmed by 4 bases and V by 7 bases; bases with no gene match: 6. Per the germline V gene, CDR1 is SNHLY and CDR2 is FYNNEI. The CDR3 is 13 amino acids.

The chain employs TRBV28 and TRBJ2-5, with 9 nucleotides matching TRBD2. This CDR3 region has 15 residues. The V and J ends lost 1 base and 4 bases, in that order; junction bases with no gene match: 4. From germline, CDR1 is MDHEN and CDR2 SYDVKM. This CDR3 is CASSLLLAGGETQYF. The DNA for the CDR3 is TGTGCCAGCAGTTTATTACTAGCGGGTGGAGAGACCCAGTACTTC. Variable domain in full (rest from reference TRBV28 and TRBJ2-5): DVKVTQSSRYLVKRTGEKVFLECVQDMDHENMFWYRQDPGLGLRLIYFSYDVKMKEKGDIPEGYSVSREKKERFSLILESASTNQTSMYLCASSLLLAGGETQYFGPGTRLLVL.

V is TRBV27 and J is TRBJ1-1; D not resolved. Between the trimmed V and J ends, which lost 2 bases and 1 base, there was a span of 11 bases. The CDR3 extends over 15 amino acids. The V gene's germline CDR1 is MNHEY and CDR2 SMNVEV (reference sequence). DNA for the CDR3: TGTGCCAGCAGTTTAACTAGGGTGGGGAACACTGAAGCTTTCTTT. This translates into CASSLTRVGNTEAFF.

This chain links TRBV18 with TRBJ2-3; D ambiguous. Germline CDR1 reads KGHSH; CDR2 reads LQKENI. V dropped 6 bases and J dropped 6 bases, with 25 bases sitting between them. This CDR3 has 17 amino acids. This CDR3 reads CASSRQMLRMRSDTQYF. In DNA, the CDR3 is TGTGCCAGCTCCCGGCAAATGTTACGGATGAGGTCCGATACGCAGTATTTT. The full variable domain, rest sourced from reference TRBV18 and TRBJ2-3, is NAGVMQNPRHLVRRRGQEARLRCSPMKGHSHVYWYRQLPEEGLKFMVYLQKENIIDESGMPKERFSAEFPKEGPSILRIQQVVRGDSAAYFCASSRQMLRMRSDTQYFGPGTRLTVL.

This clone was seen just once. The rearrangement uses TRBV19 and TRBJ2-5; D remains unclear. Trimming pared 5 bases from V and 4 bases from J, leaving 8 bases between. The V gene's germline CDR1 is LNHDA and CDR2 SQIVND (reference sequence). There are 12 residues in the CDR3. This CDR3 reads CASSALGETQYF. The CDR3 bases are TGTGCCAGTAGTGCGCTCGGAGAGACCCAGTACTTC.

The chain is built from TRBV7-9 and TRBJ1-5, with 10 bases matching TRBD1. Germline assignment: CDR1 SEHNR and CDR2 FQNEAQ (reference sequence). Trimming at V came to 5 bases and at J to 5 bases, leaving 0 bases not matched to a gene. This CDR3 contains 13 residues. The CDR3 loop reads CASSGQGDQPQHF. Here the CDR3 DNA reads TGTGCCAGCAGCGGACAGGGGGATCAGCCCCAGCATTTT. The entire variable domain, with the rest obtained from reference TRBV7-9 and TRBJ1-5, is as follows: DTGVSQNPRHKITKRGQNVTFRCDPISEHNRLYWYRQTLGQGPEFLTYFQNEAQLEKSRLLSDRFSAERPKGSFSTLEIQRTEQGDSAMYLCASSGQGDQPQHFGDGTRLSIL.

The genes are TRBV5-1 and TRBJ2-7; no clear D gene. Trimming stripped 10 bases from V and 2 bases from J, with 16 bases between. This CDR3 spans 13 amino acids. Germline V gene lookup returns CDR1 SGHRS and CDR2 YFSETQ. CDR3 amino acids: CACQVAGAYEQYF. In nucleotides, the CDR3 is TGCGCCTGCCAAGTGGCCGGAGCCTACGAGCAGTACTTC.

V gene TRBV28 combines with J gene TRBJ2-5; 7 nucleotides line up with TRBD2. The J call may be incorrect, as the DNA end agrees better with TRBJ2-7. Germline V CDR1 and CDR2: MDHEN, SYDVKM. The CDR3 is made up of 15 amino acids. CDR3 nucleotides: TGTGCCAGCGTTATCAGGCGGGGGAGATCCTACGAGCAGTACTTC. It is translated as CASVIRRGRSYEQYF.

In its sample, this clone was seen a few times. The V call is TRBV5-1, the J call TRBJ2-4; D call uncertain. CDR1 and CDR2 from the germline V gene are SGHRS and YFSETQ. V lost 2 bases and J 8 bases, leaving 17 bases between the germline ends. CDR3 length: 15 amino acids. CDR3 protein: CASSFLGSQVDIQYF. In DNA form, the CDR3 reads TGCGCCAGCAGCTTCCTCGGGTCCCAAGTCGACATTCAGTACTTC. Full variable domain (missing parts from reference TRBV5-1 and TRBJ2-4): KAGVTQTPRYLIKTRGQQVTLSCSPISGHRSVSWYQQTPGQGLQFLFEYFSETQRNKGNFPGRFSGRQFSNSRSEMNVSTLELGDSALYLCASSFLGSQVDIQYFGAGTRLSVL.

This sequence joins TRBV29-1 and TRBJ1-2; 7 bases line up with TRBD1. CDR3 length: 13 amino acids. V was pared by 1 base and J by 7 bases, with 6 bases of the junction left unmatched. The germline CDR1 and CDR2 sequences are SQVTM and ANQGSEA. CDR3 bases: TGCAGCGTTGAAGGACAGGGTAAAACTGGCTACACCTTC. Protein: CSVEGQGKTGYTF. The whole variable domain, filled in from reference TRBV29-1 and TRBJ1-2, reads SAVISQKPSRDICQRGTSLTIQCQVDSQVTMMFWYRQQPGQSLTLIATANQGSEATYESGFVIDKFPISRPNLTFSTLTVSNMSPEDSSIYLCSVEGQGKTGYTFGSGTRLTVV.

This CDR3 reads CASSAGTVNTEAFF. The CDR3 nucleotides read TGTGCCAGCAGCGCCGGGACAGTGAACACTGAAGCTTTCTTT. This sequence joins TRBV6-1 and TRBJ1-1; 7 nucleotides align to TRBD1. V was pared by 6 bases and J by 0 bases, with 4 bases of the junction left unmatched. Per the germline V gene, CDR1 is MNHNS and CDR2 is SASEGT. The CDR3 sequence is 14 residues long.